A selection of T cell receptor beta chains follows, all from one sample in a study of blood T cell repertoires in COVID-19. Clones were read by immunoSEQ multiplex PCR, and TCRdb kept only the in-frame ones, dropping some. The sample lists around 300,000 clones, more than 80% occurring once. The source material was PBMCs or T cells enriched from blood (not recorded which). Source of these receptors: a woman aged 18-29 years who had recovered from COVID-19. Each CDR3 is given with its conserved first and last residue. A D gene is named only where the DNA matches it firmly. For some rows the clone size is stated as once, few or many, or as a class when expanded; others skip it.

few,TRBD2,TRBV10-1,TRBJ2-1,TGCGCCAGCAGCCCCCTCGAGCGGGGACGGAACAATGAGCAGTTCTTC,CASSPLERGRNNEQFF
-,TRBD1,TRBV5-1,TRBJ1-1,TGCGCCAGCACCGAGACAGGGAAGGTAAACACTGAAGCTTTCTTT,CASTETGKVNTEAFF
-,-,TRBV19,TRBJ2-3,TGTGCCAGTAGGGAGGGAAGCACAGATACGCAGTATTTT,CASREGSTDTQYF
-,TRBD1,TRBV2,TRBJ1-1,TGTGCCAGCAGTGATCTCTTTGGGACAGAAATGGACACTGAAGCTTTCTTT,CASSDLFGTEMDTEAFF
-,-,TRBV19,TRBJ1-1,TGTGCCAGTAATTCATTGAACACTGAAGCTTTCTTT,CASNSLNTEAFF
-,TRBD1,TRBV19,TRBJ1-5,TGTGCCAGTAGGACAGGGGGCAGGGGCAATCAGCCCCAGCATTTT,CASRTGGRGNQPQHF
-,-,TRBV7-9,TRBJ1-6,TGTGCCAGCAGCTTAGGTGTACAGATTAATTCACCCCTCCACTTT,CASSLGVQINSPLHF
-,-,TRBV5-1,TRBJ1-2,TGCGCCAGCAGCTTGGCTCCGACAGCTAACTATGGCTACACCTTC,CASSLAPTANYGYTF
-,-,TRBV28,TRBJ2-5,TGTGCCAGCAGTCCTACAATTCAGGGAAGGAAAGAGACCCAGTACTTC,CASSPTIQGRKETQYF
-,-,TRBV6-5,TRBJ2-7,TGTGCCAGCAGGACCGCCGGGACAGCGGGGGACGAGCAGTACTTC,CASRTAGTAGDEQYF
-,-,TRBV5-4,TRBJ2-1,TGTGCCAGCAGCTTTTTGGTCACCTCGAGCTCCTACAATGAGCAGTTCTTC,CASSFLVTSSSYNEQFF
-,TRBD1,TRBV5-1,TRBJ2-7,TGCGCCAGCAGCGTAGGACAGGGGGCGACCTACGAGCAGTACTTC,CASSVGQGATYEQYF
-,TRBD2,TRBV6-6,TRBJ2-3,TGTGCCAGCAGCCCCGGGACTAGCGATTTAGCAGATACGCAGTATTTT,CASSPGTSDLADTQYF
once,-,TRBV21-1,TRBJ2-3,TGTGCCAGCAGCAAAGTGGGCCAGCGAACCAGGGTGTCTGCGTATACGCAGTATTTT,CASSKVGQRTRVSAYTQYF
-,-,TRBV5-1,TRBJ2-1,TGCGCCAGCAGCTTGCAGAATGAGCAGTTCTTC,CASSLQNEQFF
-,-,TRBV11-2,TRBJ1-2,TGTGCCAGCAGCCTGGGCCGGGATTATGGCTACACCTTC,CASSLGRDYGYTF
-,-,TRBV18,TRBJ1-2,TGTGCCAGCTCTTCTCAGGGTTGGGATGGCTACACCTTC,CASSSQGWDGYTF
-,-,TRBV9,TRBJ1-2,TGTGCCAGCAGCGTAGAGGTCAGGGATAGTGGCTACACCTTC,CASSVEVRDSGYTF
-,TRBD2,TRBV18,TRBJ2-5,TGTGCCAGCTCACCACTAGGACTAGGTGGGGAGACCCAGTACTTC,CASSPLGLGGETQYF
-,-,TRBV5-1,TRBJ1-1,TGCGCCAGCAGCTTACAGGGAGGGGACCGGAACACTGAAGCTTTCTTT,CASSLQGGDRNTEAFF
-,TRBD1,TRBV3-1/TRBV3-2,TRBJ1-1,TGTGCCAGCAGCCCGCCGGGACAGGGCACTGAAGCTTTCTTT,CASSPPGQGTEAFF
-,-,TRBV19,TRBJ2-7,TGTGCCAGTAGTACTATGACAGGCGGAAGCTCCTACGAGCAGTACTTC,CASSTMTGGSSYEQYF
once,TRBD1,TRBV18,TRBJ1-6,TGTGCCAGCTCACCGGGACAGGCCATGGAGGCCCTCCACTTT,CASSPGQAMEALHF
-,TRBD1,TRBV5-5,TRBJ2-3,TGTGCCAGCAGCCTGGGACAGGGCCCAGATACGCAGTATTTT,CASSLGQGPDTQYF
-,-,TRBV10-3,TRBJ1-2,TGTGCCATCAGGCCTTCGGGGGGAAACTATGGCTACACCTTC,CAIRPSGGNYGYTF
-,-,TRBV6-6,TRBJ1-2,TGTGCCACCTCCGGTAACTATGGCTACACCTTC,CATSGNYGYTF
-,TRBD1,TRBV6-2/TRBV6-3,TRBJ1-2,TGTGCCAGCAGTTACTTGGACAGGGGGGATGGCTACACCTTC,CASSYLDRGDGYTF
few,TRBD1,TRBV29-1,TRBJ1-5,TGCAGCGTGATTTCCGGGACAGAGAATCAGCCCCAGCATTTT,CSVISGTENQPQHF
-,TRBD2,TRBV15,TRBJ2-7,TGTGCCACCAGCAGAGGAACTAGCGGGGGGGCCTACGAGCAGTACTTC,CATSRGTSGGAYEQYF
-,-,TRBV5-4,TRBJ2-5,TGTGCCAGCAGCTTCCGTACCGGGAGTTGGGAGACCCAGTACTTC,CASSFRTGSWETQYF